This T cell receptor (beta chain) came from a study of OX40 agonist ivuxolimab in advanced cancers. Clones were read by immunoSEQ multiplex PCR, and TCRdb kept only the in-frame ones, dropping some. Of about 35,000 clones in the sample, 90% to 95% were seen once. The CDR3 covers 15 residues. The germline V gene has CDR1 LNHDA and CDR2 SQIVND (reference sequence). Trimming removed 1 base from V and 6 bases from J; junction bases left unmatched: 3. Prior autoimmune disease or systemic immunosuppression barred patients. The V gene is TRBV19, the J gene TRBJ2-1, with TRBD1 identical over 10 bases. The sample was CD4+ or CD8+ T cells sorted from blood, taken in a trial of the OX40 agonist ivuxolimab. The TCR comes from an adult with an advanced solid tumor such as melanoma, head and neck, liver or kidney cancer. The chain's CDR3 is CASSIGGTGVNEQFF. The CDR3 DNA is TGTGCCAGTAGTATAGGAGGGACAGGGGTCAATGAGCAGTTCTTC.